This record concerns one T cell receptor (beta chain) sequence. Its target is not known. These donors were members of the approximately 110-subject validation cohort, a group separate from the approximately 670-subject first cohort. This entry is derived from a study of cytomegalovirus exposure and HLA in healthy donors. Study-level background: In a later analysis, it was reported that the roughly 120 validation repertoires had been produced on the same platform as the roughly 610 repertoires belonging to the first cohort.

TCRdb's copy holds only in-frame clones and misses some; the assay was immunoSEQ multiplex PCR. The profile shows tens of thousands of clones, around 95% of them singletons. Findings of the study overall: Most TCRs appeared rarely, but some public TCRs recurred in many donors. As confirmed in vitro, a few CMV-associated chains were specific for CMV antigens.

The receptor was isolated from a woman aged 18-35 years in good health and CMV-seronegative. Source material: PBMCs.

The CDR3 DNA sequence: TGTGCCAGCAGCGTATCATCAGGGAATCAGCCCCAGCATTTT. Its translation: CASSVSSGNQPQHF. The V call is TRBV9, the J call TRBJ1-5; weak D call: TRBD1 (5 bases). Per the germline V gene, CDR1 is SGDLS and CDR2 is YYNGEE. V gave up 1 base and J gave up 4 bases, with 9 bases separating them. The CDR3 covers 14 residues.